Detailed here is one T cell receptor (beta chain). What this receptor recognizes is not known. Per-base qualities were not stored, and no clone one base away is much larger. CDR3 length: 15 amino acids, cysteine to phenylalanine. CDR3 DNA is the only sequence kept; it has 45 bases, read in frame from the first base. V is cut back by 2 bases and J by 4 bases, with 6 bases in the junction unmatched. The germline V gene (reference sequence) supplies CDR1 DFQATT and CDR2 SNEGSKA. The data derive from a study of CD8+CD57+ T cells in acquired aplastic anemia (dated by TCRdb to between 2017 and 2018). In the study overall: DNA extracted from sorted CD4+ and CD8+ cells had a mean of approximately 3.4 ug, with a range of roughly 0.17 to 27.4 ug. A CD8+CD57+ expansion meant a frequency higher than the mean frequency seen in healthy subjects.

Profiling of TCR beta VDJ combinations and CDR3 sequences used genomic DNA as the template. An Illumina HiSeq 2000 was used for TCR repertoire sequencing. The published analysis was carried out like this. Repertoire assessment relied on Simpson's diversity index, CDR3 size and DJ length profiles, and TRBV/TRBJ rearrangement plots. Whichever DNA sequence was most abundant in the deep sequencing data was defined as the immunodominant clone. CDR3 amino acid sequences were screened for sharing across subjects and compared with published repertoires and the VDJdb database. The public sequencing data were trimmed at Q25 with fastp and processed into clonotypes with MiXCR by TCRdb, which kept only in-frame beta chains. Merged by CDR3 protein, the rows form single entries marked with the most common genes and DNA. It is TCRdb's table, rather than the study itself, that gives the V and J calls and clone size. The sample yields more than 150,000 distinct CDR3 sequences; about half were counted once. In total, the top ten clones hold 13% of the sample.

Patients chosen for sequencing had shown expansion of CD8+CD57+ cells by flow cytometry. Every patient had severe acquired aplastic anemia, diagnosed using the International Study of Aplastic Anemia and Agranulocytosis and Camitta criteria. At the time blood was sampled, none of the patients had received any therapy. In the study, sorted CD4+ and CD8+ blood T cells from patients with severe aplastic anemia and from healthy subjects underwent deep sequencing of TCR repertoires. Patients were enrolled under clinicaltrials.gov protocols 00001620, 01623167, 00001397, 00071045, 00081523 and 00961064 in the USA. Ficoll-Paque density gradient centrifugation was used to isolate peripheral blood mononuclear cells. CD4+ and CD8+ T cells were sorted by FACS or magnetic beads before DNA extraction. General conclusions and limits of the study: Twenty-nine CD8+ CDR3 sequences were shared between patients and controls but appeared highly expressed in patients and within their immunodominant clones. Patients and healthy controls showed no significant difference in CD8+ Simpson's diversity (P=0.060).

The material sequenced was sorted CD4+, CD8+, or CD8+CD57+ T cells (not recorded which) from PBMCs. The clonotype was recovered from a human donor with aplastic anemia. This receptor chain uses TRBV20-1 and TRBJ2-5; 11 junctional bases match TRBD2. The DNA sequence follows: TGCAGTGCTAGACAGGCTAGCGGGGGGCGAGAGACCCAGTACTTC. It specifies CSARQASGGRETQYF.